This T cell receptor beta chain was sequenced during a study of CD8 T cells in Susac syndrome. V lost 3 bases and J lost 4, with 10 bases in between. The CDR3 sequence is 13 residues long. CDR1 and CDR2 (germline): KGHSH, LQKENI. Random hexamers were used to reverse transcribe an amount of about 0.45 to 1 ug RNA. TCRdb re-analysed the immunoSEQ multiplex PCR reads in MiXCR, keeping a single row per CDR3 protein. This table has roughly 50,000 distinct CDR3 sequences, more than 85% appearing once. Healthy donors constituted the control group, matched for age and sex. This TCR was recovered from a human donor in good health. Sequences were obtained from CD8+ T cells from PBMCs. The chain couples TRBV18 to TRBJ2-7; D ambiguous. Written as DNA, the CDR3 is TGTGCCAGCTCACCCGATACTCAGTACGAGCAGTACTTC. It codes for CASSPDTQYEQYF.